The T cell receptor beta chain described here comes from a study of cytomegalovirus exposure and HLA in healthy donors. CDR3 length: 16 amino acids. Germline V CDR1 and CDR2: SGHNT, YYREEE (reference sequence). V lost 1 base and J lost 7; bases outside the gene matches: 7. As regards this clone: The antigen is undetermined.

Overall study results and limits: In vitro data verified a few CMV-associated chains as specific for CMV antigens. Cytomegalovirus association was assigned to 150 to 200 TCR beta chains. A classifier reportedly called cytomegalovirus status with high sensitivity and specificity.

Profiled with immunoSEQ multiplex PCR; TCRdb holds only in-frame clones, not every one. The sample lists over 110,000 clones; approximately 86% were seen once. The validation cohort, a group of over a hundred subjects, included the donors and was separate from the roughly 670-subject first cohort. The chain joins TRBV5-4 to TRBJ2-1, with 11 nucleotides matching TRBD2. The source is a man younger than 35 in good health and CMV-seropositive. The sequenced sample consisted of PBMCs. The CDR3 DNA reads as TGTGCCAGCAGCTTGCAATCCGCTAGCGGGGGGAATGAGCAGTTCTTC. It encodes CASSLQSASGGNEQFF.